These T cell receptor beta chains were read from a single sample in a study of shared clonotypes between healthy human individuals. The table came from immunoSEQ multiplex PCR; TCRdb's copy has only in-frame clones and leaves some out. The sample shows about 750,000 clones, nearly 95% of them seen only once. The sample consisted of naive CD8+ T cells sorted from blood. Receptor source: a man aged 30-40 years in good health. Each CDR3 is given with its conserved first and last residue. D genes are given only for firm matches. Clone sizes are given selectively: once, few, many, or a class where the clone is expanded.

clone size: .
J gene: TRBJ2-5
V gene: TRBV29-1
D gene: TRBD1
CDR3 protein: CSVDGLRGRDETQYF
CDR3 DNA: TGCAGCGTTGACGGACTCAGGGGGCGGGATGAGACCCAGTACTTC

clone size: .
J gene: TRBJ2-2
V gene: TRBV9
D gene: .
CDR3 protein: CASSAPRSLPNTGELFF
CDR3 DNA: TGTGCCAGCAGCGCCCCCCGGAGCCTCCCGAACACCGGGGAGCTGTTTTTT

clone size: .
J gene: TRBJ1-1
V gene: TRBV11-2
D gene: TRBD1
CDR3 protein: CASSSKTGVRTEAFF
CDR3 DNA: TGTGCCAGCAGCTCAAAGACAGGGGTCCGAACTGAAGCTTTCTTT

clone size: .
J gene: TRBJ2-7
V gene: TRBV7-6
D gene: .
CDR3 protein: CASSLELVSYEQYF
CDR3 DNA: TGTGCCAGCAGCTTAGAACTTGTCTCCTACGAGCAGTACTTC

clone size: .
J gene: TRBJ2-5
V gene: TRBV7-9
D gene: TRBD1
CDR3 protein: CASSLLRDREGETQYF
CDR3 DNA: TGTGCCAGCAGCTTGCTCCGGGACAGGGAAGGGGAGACCCAGTACTTC

clone size: .
J gene: TRBJ2-7
V gene: TRBV28
D gene: .
CDR3 protein: CASSYPPQGPLYEQYF
CDR3 DNA: TGTGCCAGCAGTTACCCCCCTCAGGGTCCACTCTACGAGCAGTACTTC

clone size: .
J gene: TRBJ2-7
V gene: TRBV14
D gene: TRBD2
CDR3 protein: CASSLPSGGRYEQYF
CDR3 DNA: TGTGCCAGCAGCCTCCCTAGCGGGGGGAGATACGAGCAGTACTTC

clone size: .
J gene: TRBJ2-5
V gene: TRBV27
D gene: TRBD1
CDR3 protein: CASSPGGTGVEETQYF
CDR3 DNA: TGTGCCAGCAGCCCCGGGGGGACAGGGGTGGAAGAGACCCAGTACTTC

clone size: .
J gene: TRBJ2-1
V gene: TRBV7-9
D gene: .
CDR3 protein: CASSSGRDEQFF
CDR3 DNA: TGTGCCAGCAGCTCCGGTCGGGATGAGCAGTTCTTC

clone size: once
J gene: TRBJ2-7
V gene: TRBV27
D gene: TRBD1
CDR3 protein: CASSIAGGHEQYF
CDR3 DNA: TGTGCCAGCAGTATCGCAGGGGGCCACGAGCAGTACTTC

clone size: .
J gene: TRBJ2-1
V gene: TRBV19
D gene: TRBD2
CDR3 protein: CASSMFGGGSGRNEQFF
CDR3 DNA: TGTGCCAGTAGTATGTTCGGGGGGGGTAGCGGGAGGAATGAGCAGTTCTTC

clone size: .
J gene: TRBJ2-1
V gene: TRBV10-2
D gene: .
CDR3 protein: CASSHRTGNEQFF
CDR3 DNA: TGCGCCAGCAGTCACAGAACAGGGAATGAGCAGTTCTTC

clone size: .
J gene: TRBJ1-4
V gene: TRBV7-2
D gene: .
CDR3 protein: CASSLMGFLQGLDEKLFF
CDR3 DNA: TGTGCCAGCAGCTTAATGGGGTTCTTACAGGGTCTCGATGAAAAACTGTTTTTT

clone size: .
J gene: TRBJ2-2
V gene: TRBV6-4
D gene: .
CDR3 protein: CANLGERTIGELFF
CDR3 DNA: TGTGCCAACCTGGGGGAGCGGACGATCGGGGAGCTGTTTTTT

clone size: once
J gene: TRBJ2-2
V gene: TRBV6-6
D gene: TRBD2
CDR3 protein: CASSRLAGGPDGELFF
CDR3 DNA: TGTGCCAGCAGTCGACTAGCGGGAGGGCCGGACGGGGAGCTGTTTTTT

clone size: .
J gene: TRBJ1-2
V gene: TRBV5-6
D gene: .
CDR3 protein: CASSQDSHGPYGYTF
CDR3 DNA: TGTGCCAGCAGCCAAGACAGCCACGGACCCTATGGCTACACCTTC

clone size: .
J gene: TRBJ2-7
V gene: TRBV18
D gene: .
CDR3 protein: CASTGETYEQYF
CDR3 DNA: TGTGCCAGCACGGGGGAAACCTACGAGCAGTACTTC

clone size: .
J gene: TRBJ2-3
V gene: TRBV6-1
D gene: .
CDR3 protein: CASNLGRYTDTQYF
CDR3 DNA: TGTGCCAGCAATTTAGGCCGGTACACAGATACGCAGTATTTT

clone size: once
J gene: TRBJ2-2
V gene: TRBV5-4
D gene: .
CDR3 protein: CASREQGDTGELFF
CDR3 DNA: TGTGCCAGCAGGGAACAGGGTGATACCGGGGAGCTGTTTTTT

clone size: .
J gene: TRBJ2-3
V gene: TRBV6-6
D gene: .
CDR3 protein: CASSQYTSQYF
CDR3 DNA: TGTGCCAGCAGCCAGTACACTTCGCAGTATTTT

clone size: .
J gene: TRBJ2-2
V gene: TRBV7-9
D gene: TRBD1
CDR3 protein: CASSSQKDRGGPGELFF
CDR3 DNA: TGTGCCAGCAGCTCCCAGAAAGACAGGGGAGGCCCCGGGGAGCTGTTTTTT

clone size: few
J gene: TRBJ2-7
V gene: TRBV27
D gene: .
CDR3 protein: CASSLSGHTYEQYF
CDR3 DNA: TGTGCCAGCAGTTTATCGGGACACACCTACGAGCAGTACTTC

clone size: .
J gene: TRBJ2-7
V gene: TRBV27
D gene: .
CDR3 protein: CASSLSGIPTYEQYF
CDR3 DNA: TGTGCCAGCAGTTTATCGGGAATTCCGACCTACGAGCAGTACTTC

clone size: once
J gene: TRBJ2-7
V gene: TRBV6-1
D gene: .
CDR3 protein: CASSEGPYEQYF
CDR3 DNA: TGTGCCAGCAGTGAGGGTCCCTACGAGCAGTACTTC

clone size: .
J gene: TRBJ2-2
V gene: TRBV7-2
D gene: .
CDR3 protein: CASPLPSGELFF
CDR3 DNA: TGTGCCAGCCCCCTCCCTTCCGGGGAGCTGTTTTTT

clone size: .
J gene: TRBJ1-3
V gene: TRBV7-2
D gene: .
CDR3 protein: CASSLVFGRESSGNTIYF
CDR3 DNA: TGTGCCAGCAGCTTAGTATTCGGGCGAGAGAGCTCTGGAAACACCATATATTTT

clone size: .
J gene: TRBJ2-7
V gene: TRBV9
D gene: .
CDR3 protein: CASSVAPEVGGNSYEQYF
CDR3 DNA: TGTGCCAGCAGCGTAGCTCCGGAGGTTGGGGGGAACTCCTACGAGCAGTACTTC